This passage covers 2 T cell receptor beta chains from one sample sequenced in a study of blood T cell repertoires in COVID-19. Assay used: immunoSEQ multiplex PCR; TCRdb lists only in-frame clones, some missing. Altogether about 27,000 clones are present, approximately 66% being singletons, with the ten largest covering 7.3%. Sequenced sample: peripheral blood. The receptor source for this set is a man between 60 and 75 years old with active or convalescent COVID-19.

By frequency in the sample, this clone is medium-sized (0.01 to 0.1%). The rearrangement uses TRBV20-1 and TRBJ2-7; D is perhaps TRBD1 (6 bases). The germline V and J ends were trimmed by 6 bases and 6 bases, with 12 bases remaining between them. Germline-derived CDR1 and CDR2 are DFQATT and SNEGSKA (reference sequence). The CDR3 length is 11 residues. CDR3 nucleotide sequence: TGCAGTGCCACAGGGAACCCCGAGCAGTACTTC. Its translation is CSATGNPEQYF.

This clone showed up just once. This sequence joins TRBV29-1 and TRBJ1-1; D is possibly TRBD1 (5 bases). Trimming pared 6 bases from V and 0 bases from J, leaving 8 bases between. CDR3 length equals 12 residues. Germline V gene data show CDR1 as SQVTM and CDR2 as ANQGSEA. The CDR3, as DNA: TGCAGCGTCGGACATCTGAACACTGAAGCTTTCTTT. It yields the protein CSVGHLNTEAFF.